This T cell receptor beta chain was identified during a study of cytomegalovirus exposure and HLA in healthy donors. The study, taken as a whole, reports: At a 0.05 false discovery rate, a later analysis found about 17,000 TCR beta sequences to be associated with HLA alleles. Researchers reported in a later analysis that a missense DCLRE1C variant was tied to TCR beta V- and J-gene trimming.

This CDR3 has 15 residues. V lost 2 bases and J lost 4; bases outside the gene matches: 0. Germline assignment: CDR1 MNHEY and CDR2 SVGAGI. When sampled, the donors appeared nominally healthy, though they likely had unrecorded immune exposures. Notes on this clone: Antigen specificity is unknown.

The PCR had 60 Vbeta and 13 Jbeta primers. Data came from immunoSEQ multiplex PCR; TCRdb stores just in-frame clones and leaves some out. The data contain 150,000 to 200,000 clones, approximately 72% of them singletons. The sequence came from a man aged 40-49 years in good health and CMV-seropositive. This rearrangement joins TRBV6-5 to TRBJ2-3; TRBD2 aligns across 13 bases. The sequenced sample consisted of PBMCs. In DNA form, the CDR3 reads TGTGCCAGCAGTTACACTAGCGGGGGGGCAGATACGCAGTATTTT. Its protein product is CASSYTSGGADTQYF.